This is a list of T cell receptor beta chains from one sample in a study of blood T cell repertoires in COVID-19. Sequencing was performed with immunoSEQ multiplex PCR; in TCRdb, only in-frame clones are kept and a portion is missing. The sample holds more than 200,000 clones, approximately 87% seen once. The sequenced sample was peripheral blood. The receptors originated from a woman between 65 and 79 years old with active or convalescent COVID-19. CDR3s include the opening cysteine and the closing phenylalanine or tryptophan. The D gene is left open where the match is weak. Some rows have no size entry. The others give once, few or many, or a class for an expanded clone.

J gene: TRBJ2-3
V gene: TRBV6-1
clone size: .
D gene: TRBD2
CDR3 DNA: TGTGCCAGCAGTGAACTGACTAGCGGTGATACGCAGTATTTT
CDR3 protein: CASSELTSGDTQYF

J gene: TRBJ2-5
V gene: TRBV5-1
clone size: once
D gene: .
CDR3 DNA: TGCGCCAGCAGCTTGGCCGAAAGGGGCCGAGAGACCCAGTACTTC
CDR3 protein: CASSLAERGRETQYF

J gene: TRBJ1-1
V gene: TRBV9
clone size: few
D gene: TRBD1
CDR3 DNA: TGTGCCAGCAGCGTAAGACAGGGGCCGAACACTGAAGCTTTCTTT
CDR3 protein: CASSVRQGPNTEAFF

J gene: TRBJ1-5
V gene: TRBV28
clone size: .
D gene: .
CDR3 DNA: TGTGCCAGCAGTACCGGGGGGGGGTACCAGCCCCAGCATTTT
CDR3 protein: CASSTGGGYQPQHF

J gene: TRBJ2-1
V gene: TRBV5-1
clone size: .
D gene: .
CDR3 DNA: TGCGCCAGCAGCTTAATTTCCGCCGAGGATGAGCAGTTCTTC
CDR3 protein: CASSLISAEDEQFF

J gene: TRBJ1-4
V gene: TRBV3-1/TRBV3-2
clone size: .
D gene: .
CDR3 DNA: TGTGCCAGCAGCCAAGATTCCTTCGGGTTAGAGGAAAAACTGTTTTTT
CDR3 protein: CASSQDSFGLEEKLFF

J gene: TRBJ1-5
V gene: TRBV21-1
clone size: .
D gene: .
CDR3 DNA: TGTGCCAGCAGCAAAGATTCAGGGGGCCGCCGGCATTTT
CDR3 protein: CASSKDSGGRRHF

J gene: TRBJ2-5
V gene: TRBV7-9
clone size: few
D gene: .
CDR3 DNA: TGTGCCAGCAGCCAACAGGGAGACCAAGAGACCCAGTACTTC
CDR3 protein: CASSQQGDQETQYF

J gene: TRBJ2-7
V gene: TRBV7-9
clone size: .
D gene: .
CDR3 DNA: TGTGCCAGCAGCCGGGGGACAGACTACGAGCAGTACTTC
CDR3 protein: CASSRGTDYEQYF

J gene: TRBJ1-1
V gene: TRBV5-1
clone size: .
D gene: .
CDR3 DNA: TGCGCCAGCACTACCGGGAACACTGAAGCTTTCTTT
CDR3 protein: CASTTGNTEAFF

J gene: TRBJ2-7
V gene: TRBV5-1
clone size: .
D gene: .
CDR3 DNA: TGCGCCAGCAGAACCAATTACAGGAGCTCCTACGAGCAGTACTTC
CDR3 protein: CASRTNYRSSYEQYF

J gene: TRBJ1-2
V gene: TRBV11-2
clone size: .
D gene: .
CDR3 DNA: TGTGCCAGCAGCTCTCTAGGTAGACGGGGCTACACCTTC
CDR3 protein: CASSSLGRRGYTF

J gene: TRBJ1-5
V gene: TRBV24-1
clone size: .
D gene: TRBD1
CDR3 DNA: TGTGCCACCAGTGATTCGGGACAGGGGCTTACCAATCAGCCCCAGCATTTT
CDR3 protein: CATSDSGQGLTNQPQHF

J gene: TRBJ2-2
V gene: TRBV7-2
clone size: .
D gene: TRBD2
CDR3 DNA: TGTGCCAGCAACTCCGCGGGGGGGCCCGCCGGGGAGCTGTTTTTT
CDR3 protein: CASNSAGGPAGELFF

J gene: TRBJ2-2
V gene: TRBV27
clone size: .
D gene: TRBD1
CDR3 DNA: TGTGCCAGCAGTGCAGTTGGGACAGACCTTCCCGGGGAGCTGTTTTTT
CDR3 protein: CASSAVGTDLPGELFF

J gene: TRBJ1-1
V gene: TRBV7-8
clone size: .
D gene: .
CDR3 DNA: TGTGCCAGCAGCTTAGGCAGGAACACTGAAGCTTTCTTT
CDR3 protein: CASSLGRNTEAFF

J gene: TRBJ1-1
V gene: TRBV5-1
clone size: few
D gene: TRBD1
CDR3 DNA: TGCGCCAGCAGCGGGGGACAGATGAACACTGAAGCTTTCTTT
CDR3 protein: CASSGGQMNTEAFF

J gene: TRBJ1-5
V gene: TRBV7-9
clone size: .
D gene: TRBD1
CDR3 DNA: TGTGCCAGCAGCTCACAGGGGCGGCAGCCCCAGCATTTT
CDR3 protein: CASSSQGRQPQHF

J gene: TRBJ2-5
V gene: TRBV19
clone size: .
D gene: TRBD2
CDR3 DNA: TGTGCCAGTACCAACGGGGGGATTCAAGAGACCCAGTACTTC
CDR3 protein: CASTNGGIQETQYF

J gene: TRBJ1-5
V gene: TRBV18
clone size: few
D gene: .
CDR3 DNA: TGTGCCAGCTCACCAGGCGGCCATCAGCCCCAGCATTTT
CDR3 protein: CASSPGGHQPQHF

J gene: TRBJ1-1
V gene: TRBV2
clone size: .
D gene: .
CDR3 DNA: TGTGCCAGCAGTGCCACAGGGAGGAACACTGAAGCTTTCTTT
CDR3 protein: CASSATGRNTEAFF

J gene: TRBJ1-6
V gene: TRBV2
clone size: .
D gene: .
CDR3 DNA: TGTGCCAGCAGAGGGGAGGGGGTGAATTCACCCCTCCACTTT
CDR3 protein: CASRGEGVNSPLHF

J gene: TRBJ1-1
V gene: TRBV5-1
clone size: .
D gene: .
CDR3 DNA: TGCGCCAGCAGCTCCACCTTGGAGGGCACTGAAGCTTTCTTT
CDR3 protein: CASSSTLEGTEAFF

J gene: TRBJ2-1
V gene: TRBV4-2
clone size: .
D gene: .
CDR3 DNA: TGTGCCAGCAGCCAAGATGCGGGTTCCTGGGATGAGCAGTTCTTC
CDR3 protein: CASSQDAGSWDEQFF

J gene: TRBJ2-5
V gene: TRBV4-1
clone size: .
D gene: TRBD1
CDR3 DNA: TGCGCCAGCAGCCCTCCCCCGGGACAGTTCCGGGGAGAGACCCAGTACTTC
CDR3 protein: CASSPPPGQFRGETQYF

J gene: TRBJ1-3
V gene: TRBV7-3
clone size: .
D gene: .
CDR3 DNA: TGTGCCAGCAGCCCCGCGTTTGGAAACACCATATATTTT
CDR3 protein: CASSPAFGNTIYF

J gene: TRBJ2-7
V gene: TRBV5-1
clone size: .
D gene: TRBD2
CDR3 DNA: TGCGCCAGCAAGCGGGGGAGCTCCTACGAGCAGTACTTC
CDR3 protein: CASKRGSSYEQYF

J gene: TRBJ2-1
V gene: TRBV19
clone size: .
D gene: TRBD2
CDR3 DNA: TGTGCCAGTAGTAGGCAAACTAGCGGGAGTGGTAAGGAGCAGTTCTTC
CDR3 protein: CASSRQTSGSGKEQFF

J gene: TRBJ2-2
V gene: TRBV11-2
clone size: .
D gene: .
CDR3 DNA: TGTGCCAGCAGGCCACGGGGTACTACCAGCGGGGAGCTGTTTTTT
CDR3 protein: CASRPRGTTSGELFF

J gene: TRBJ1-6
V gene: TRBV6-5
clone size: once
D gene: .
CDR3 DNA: TGTGCCAGCAGTTACTCGGGACTGGAGAATTCACCCCTCCACTTT
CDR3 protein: CASSYSGLENSPLHF

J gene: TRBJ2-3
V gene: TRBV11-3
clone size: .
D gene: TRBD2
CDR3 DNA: TGTGCCAGCAGCTTTGGGGGAGGGCTAAATACGCAGTATTTT
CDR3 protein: CASSFGGGLNTQYF

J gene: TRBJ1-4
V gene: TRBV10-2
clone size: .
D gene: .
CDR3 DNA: TGCGCCAGCAAGGTGACAGATAATGAAAAACTGTTTTTT
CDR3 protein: CASKVTDNEKLFF

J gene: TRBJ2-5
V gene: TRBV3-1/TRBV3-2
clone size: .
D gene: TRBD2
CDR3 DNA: TGTGCCAGCAGCCCCTACGGACTAGCGGGGGGGCTGGAGACCCAGTACTTC
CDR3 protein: CASSPYGLAGGLETQYF

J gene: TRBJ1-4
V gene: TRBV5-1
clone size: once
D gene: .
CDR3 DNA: TGCGCCAGCAGTTTACAGGGTGCTTTGACTAATGAAAAACTGTTTTTT
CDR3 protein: CASSLQGALTNEKLFF

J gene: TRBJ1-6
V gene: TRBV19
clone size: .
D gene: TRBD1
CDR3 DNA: TGTGCCACAGGACAGGAGACGTATAATTCACCCCTCCACTTT
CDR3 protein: CATGQETYNSPLHF

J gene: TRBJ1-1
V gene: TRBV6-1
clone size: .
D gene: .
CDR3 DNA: TGTGCCAGCAGGAAGACAGGCATGAACACTGAAGCTTTCTTT
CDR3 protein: CASRKTGMNTEAFF

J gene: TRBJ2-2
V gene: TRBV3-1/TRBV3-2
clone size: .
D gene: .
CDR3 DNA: TGTGCCAGCAGCCAGAGAGGCAGGGGCCCCGGGGAGCTGTTTTTT
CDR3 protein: CASSQRGRGPGELFF

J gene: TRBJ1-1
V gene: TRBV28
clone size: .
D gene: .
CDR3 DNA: TGTGCCAGCAGTTTCCTCCGCACTGAAGCTTTCTTT
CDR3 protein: CASSFLRTEAFF

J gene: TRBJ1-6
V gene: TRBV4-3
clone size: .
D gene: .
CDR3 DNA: TGCGCCAGCAGCCAAGATCAGGGGACCAATTCACCCCTCCACTTT
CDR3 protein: CASSQDQGTNSPLHF

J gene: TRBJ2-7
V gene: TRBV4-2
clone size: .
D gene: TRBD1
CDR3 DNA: TGTGCCAGCAGTCTGGGACAGGGGACGCACGAGCAGTACTTC
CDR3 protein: CASSLGQGTHEQYF

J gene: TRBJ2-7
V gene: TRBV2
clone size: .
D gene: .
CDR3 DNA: TGTGCCAGCAGTGACGTCCTCCATAGCTCCTACGAGCAGTACTTC
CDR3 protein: CASSDVLHSSYEQYF

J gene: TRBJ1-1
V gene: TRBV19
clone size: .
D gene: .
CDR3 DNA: TGTGCCAGCGCTCTCAGGGGTACTGAAGCTTTCTTT
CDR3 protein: CASALRGTEAFF

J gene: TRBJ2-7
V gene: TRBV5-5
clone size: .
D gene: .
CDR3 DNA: TGTGCCAGCAGCCGGCGGGACTCCTACGAGCAGTACTTC
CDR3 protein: CASSRRDSYEQYF

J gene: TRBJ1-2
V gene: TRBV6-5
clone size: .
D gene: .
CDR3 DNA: TGTGCCAGCAGCCAAAGGGGGAACTATGGCTACACCTTC
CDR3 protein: CASSQRGNYGYTF

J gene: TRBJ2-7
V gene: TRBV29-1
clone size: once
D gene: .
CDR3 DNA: TGCAGCGTTTTACAGGGTTCTACGGCTTCGGGGCAGTACTTC
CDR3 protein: CSVLQGSTASGQYF